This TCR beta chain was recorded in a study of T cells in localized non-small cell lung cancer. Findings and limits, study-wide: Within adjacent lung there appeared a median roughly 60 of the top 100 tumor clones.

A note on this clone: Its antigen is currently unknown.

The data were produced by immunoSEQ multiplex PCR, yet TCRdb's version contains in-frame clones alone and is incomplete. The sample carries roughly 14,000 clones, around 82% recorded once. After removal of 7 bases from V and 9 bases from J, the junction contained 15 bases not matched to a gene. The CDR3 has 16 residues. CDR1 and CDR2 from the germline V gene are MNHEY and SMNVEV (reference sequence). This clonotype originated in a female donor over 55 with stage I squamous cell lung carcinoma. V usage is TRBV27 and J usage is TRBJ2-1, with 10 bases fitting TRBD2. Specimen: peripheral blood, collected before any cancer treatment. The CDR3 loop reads CASTPRGAGGFREQFF. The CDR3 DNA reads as TGTGCCAGCACCCCTAGGGGAGCGGGGGGGTTTCGTGAGCAGTTCTTC.